This paragraph reports one TCR beta chain. This CDR3 is built from 16 residues. The ends were cut back, 0 bases at V and 3 bases at J, with 12 bases in the middle. The germline gives CDR1 SGHRS, CDR2 YFSETQ. The sample originates from a study of blood T cell repertoires in COVID-19. About the research overall: Collection of acute and convalescent COVID-19 samples took place in the United States, Italy and Spain. T cells, B-cell-depleted T cells, or PBMCs provided the cDNA or gDNA that served as material.

Assay used: immunoSEQ multiplex PCR; TCRdb lists only in-frame clones, some missing. The table lists 300,000 to 400,000 clones, around 88% of them singletons, with roughly 7.2% in the top ten. This TCR derives from a woman aged 55-70 years with COVID-19, enrolled during active disease. The sample consisted of peripheral blood. The chain combines TRBV5-1 with TRBJ1-4, with TRBD1 as a possible D gene (5 bases). In DNA form, the CDR3 reads TGCGCCAGCAGCTTGGGAGGCGGGGGATCTAATGAAAAACTGTTTTTT. As protein: CASSLGGGGSNEKLFF.